These T cell receptor beta chains were read from a single sample in a study of beta chain features in type 1 diabetes. Sequencing was performed with immunoSEQ multiplex PCR; in TCRdb, only in-frame clones are kept and a portion is missing. The sample yields some 100,000 clones, approximately 37% seen once. Sequencing input: stem cell memory CD4+ T cells from blood. These receptors originate from a woman under 30 in good health. Each CDR3 is given with its conserved first and last residue. The order of the fields is J gene, V gene, clone size, D gene, CDR3 protein, CDR3 DNA. The D gene is left open where the match is weak. Rows give clone size only sometimes, using once, few, many, or a class for an expanded clone.

TRBJ2-3 | TRBV11-1 | few | - | CASSSSRALSTDTQYF | TGTGCCAGCAGCTCCTCGCGGGCGCTTAGCACAGATACGCAGTATTTT
TRBJ2-1 | TRBV7-9 | - | TRBD2 | CASSSTGTSGRRGQFF | TGTGCCAGCAGCTCCACCGGGACTAGCGGGAGGCGGGGGCAGTTCTTC
TRBJ2-1 | TRBV11-2 | - | - | CASSFTGTLLQNEQFF | TGTGCCAGCAGCTTTACAGGGACCCTATTACAGAATGAGCAGTTCTTC
TRBJ1-5 | TRBV2 | few | - | CASRGLRGISNQPQHF | TGTGCCAGCAGGGGTTTACGGGGGATAAGCAATCAGCCCCAGCATTTT
TRBJ2-2 | TRBV27 | - | - | CASSFSENTGELFF | TGTGCCAGCAGTTTTTCAGAGAACACCGGGGAGCTGTTTTTT
TRBJ2-5 | TRBV18 | - | TRBD1 | CASSPLRATGSETQYF | TGTGCCAGCTCACCCCTACGCGCGACAGGGTCAGAGACCCAGTACTTC
TRBJ2-2 | TRBV30 | - | - | CAWTQVGFTGELFF | TGTGCCTGGACGCAGGTGGGCTTTACCGGGGAGCTGTTTTTT
TRBJ2-7 | TRBV29-1 | many | TRBD1 | CSVEGQGAYEQYF | TGCAGCGTTGAAGGGCAGGGGGCCTACGAGCAGTACTTC
TRBJ1-3 | TRBV6-5 | - | - | CASSYQGQSSGNTIYF | TGTGCCAGCAGTTACCAGGGACAAAGCTCTGGAAACACCATATATTTT
TRBJ2-1 | TRBV28 | few | TRBD1 | CASRPSGQGSYNEQFF | TGTGCCAGCAGGCCGAGTGGACAGGGATCTTACAATGAGCAGTTCTTC
TRBJ2-5 | TRBV28 | - | TRBD1 | CASSSAGTGTQETQYF | TGTGCCAGCAGTTCGGCCGGGACAGGGACACAAGAGACCCAGTACTTC
TRBJ1-4 | TRBV7-9 | - | - | CASSPSNRAEKLFF | TGTGCCAGCAGCCCATCAAACAGGGCTGAAAAACTGTTTTTT
TRBJ1-5 | TRBV23-1 | few | - | CASTPRKGGDQPQHF | TGCGCCAGCACCCCAAGGAAAGGGGGAGATCAGCCCCAGCATTTT
TRBJ2-1 | TRBV4-3 | - | - | CASSQDIGLLYNEQFF | TGCGCCAGCAGCCAAGATATTGGACTACTCTACAATGAGCAGTTCTTC
TRBJ1-2 | TRBV30 | - | - | CAWSVRANYGYTF | TGTGCCTGGAGTGTACGAGCAAACTATGGCTACACCTTC
TRBJ1-2 | TRBV2 | - | - | CAISPPGDGYTF | TGTGCCATTTCTCCCCCGGGGGATGGCTACACCTTC